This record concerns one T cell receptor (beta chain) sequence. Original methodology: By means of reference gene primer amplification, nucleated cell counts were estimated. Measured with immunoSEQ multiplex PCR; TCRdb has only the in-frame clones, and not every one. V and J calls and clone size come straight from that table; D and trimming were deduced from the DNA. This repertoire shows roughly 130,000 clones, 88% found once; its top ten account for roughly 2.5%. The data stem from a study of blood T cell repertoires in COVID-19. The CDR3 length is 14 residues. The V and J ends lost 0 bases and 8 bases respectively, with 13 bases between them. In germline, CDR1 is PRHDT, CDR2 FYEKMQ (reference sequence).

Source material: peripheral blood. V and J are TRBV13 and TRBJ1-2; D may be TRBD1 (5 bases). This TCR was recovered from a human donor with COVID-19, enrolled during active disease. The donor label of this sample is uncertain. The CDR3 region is CASSLGFVGLGYTF. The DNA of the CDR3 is TGTGCCAGCAGCTTAGGCTTTGTGGGGCTCGGCTACACCTTC.